The TCR beta chain described here comes from a study of T cell responses to AZD1222 COVID-19 vaccine. Regarding the study as a whole: Females made up more of the donors, who were largely white British, and clonal diversity may have come out too low.

Clones were sequenced by immunoSEQ multiplex PCR, and TCRdb holds only the in-frame ones, with some missing. The sample holds roughly 160,000 clones; 70% to 90% are singletons and the top ten take roughly 4%. For this clone: Antigen specificity is unknown.

The germline V gene has CDR1 SEHNR and CDR2 FQNEAQ (reference sequence). The CDR3 covers 15 residues. The V gene end was trimmed by 3 bases and the J gene end by 6 bases; junction bases not matched to a gene: 7. The chain employs TRBV7-9 and TRBJ1-2; 10 nucleotides align to TRBD1. The sample here was peripheral blood, taken 28 days after the second AZD1222 dose. The sequence came from an adult who received the AZD1222 COVID-19 vaccine. CDR3 DNA: TGTGCCAGCAGCTTTATTGACAGGGGGCCCGATGGCTACACCTTC. It specifies CASSFIDRGPDGYTF.